A selection of T cell receptor beta chains follows, all from one sample in a study of blood T cell repertoires in COVID-19. Measured with immunoSEQ multiplex PCR; TCRdb has only the in-frame clones, and not every one. The sample includes 52,000 or so clones, 70% to 90% of them seen just once. The sample consisted of peripheral blood. The receptors stem from a woman between 70 and 85 years old with active COVID-19. Each CDR3 is given with its conserved first and last residue. Fields, in order: clone size, D gene, V gene, J gene, CDR3 protein, CDR3 DNA. A D gene is named only where the DNA matches it firmly. Size is stated for part of the rows, as once, few or many counts, or as a class when the clone is expanded.

once	-	TRBV19	TRBJ1-2	CASTRGGGAWPGYTF	TGTGCCAGTACCCGGGGTGGGGGCGCTTGGCCTGGCTACACCTTC
-	-	TRBV19	TRBJ1-2	CASSTLTGNYGYTF	TGTGCCAGTAGTACATTGACAGGAAACTATGGCTACACCTTC
-	-	TRBV4-2	TRBJ1-1	CASSQDTGNTEAFF	TGTGCCAGCAGCCAAGACACGGGGAACACTGAAGCTTTCTTT
once	-	TRBV28	TRBJ2-5	CASSLGPQETQYF	TGTGCCAGCAGTTTAGGGCCCCAAGAGACCCAGTACTTC
-	-	TRBV7-2	TRBJ1-1	CASSLVSQHTEAFF	TGTGCCAGCAGCTTAGTTTCACAGCACACTGAAGCTTTCTTT
-	TRBD1	TRBV3-1/TRBV3-2	TRBJ1-4	CASSVTGTGNEKLFF	TGTGCCAGCAGCGTTACCGGGACAGGGAATGAAAAACTGTTTTTT
-	-	TRBV27	TRBJ1-2	CASSPDSSSNYGYTF	TGTGCCAGCAGTCCCGACAGTTCCTCTAACTATGGCTACACCTTC
-	TRBD2	TRBV28	TRBJ2-3	CASSLAAGGYTDTQYF	TGTGCCAGCAGTTTAGCAGCGGGAGGTTACACAGATACGCAGTATTTT
few	TRBD2	TRBV2	TRBJ2-1	CASSEGLAGIVNEQFF	TGTGCCAGCAGTGAGGGACTAGCGGGGATAGTTAATGAGCAGTTCTTC
-	TRBD2	TRBV11-3	TRBJ2-3	CASRPQTSGRNPDTQYF	TGTGCCAGCCGACCGCAGACTAGCGGGAGGAATCCAGATACGCAGTATTTT
-	-	TRBV11-2	TRBJ2-7	CASSLVQGGQYF	TGTGCCAGCAGCTTAGTTCAGGGAGGGCAGTACTTC
-	-	TRBV9	TRBJ2-7	CASSVDPTGFGYEQYF	TGTGCCAGCAGCGTAGACCCGACGGGGTTTGGATACGAGCAGTACTTC
-	TRBD1	TRBV6-5	TRBJ2-7	CASSRGTASYEQYF	TGTGCCAGCAGCAGGGGGACAGCATCCTACGAGCAGTACTTC
-	-	TRBV3-1/TRBV3-2	TRBJ2-4	CASSHGGAKNIQYF	TGTGCCAGCAGCCACGGAGGGGCCAAAAACATTCAGTACTTC
-	TRBD2	TRBV5-5	TRBJ2-1	CASSLRAGVADEQFF	TGTGCCAGCAGCTTGCGAGCGGGAGTAGCAGATGAGCAGTTCTTC
once	TRBD2	TRBV18	TRBJ2-7	CASSPLRAGDHPGEQYF	TGTGCCAGCTCACCACTGAGAGCGGGAGACCATCCAGGGGAGCAGTACTTC
-	-	TRBV7-6	TRBJ2-7	CASSYRGAGAYEQYF	TGTGCCAGCAGTTACCGGGGGGCAGGGGCCTACGAGCAGTACTTC
-	TRBD1	TRBV10-3	TRBJ2-1	CAIKTGRNNEQFF	TGTGCCATCAAGACAGGGCGCAACAATGAGCAGTTCTTC
-	-	TRBV4-2	TRBJ1-2	CASSPGGGEGYGYTF	TGTGCCAGCAGCCCGGGGGGCGGAGAGGGCTATGGCTACACCTTC
-	-	TRBV18	TRBJ2-1	CASSLAGLFNEQFF	TGTGCCAGCTCACTGGCGGGTTTGTTCAATGAGCAGTTCTTC
-	TRBD1	TRBV7-6	TRBJ1-1	CASSLTPGQGDTEAFF	TGTGCCAGCAGCTTAACACCGGGACAGGGCGATACTGAAGCTTTCTTT
-	-	TRBV7-8	TRBJ2-7	CASSGGQSSYEQYF	TGTGCCAGCAGCGGTGGGCAAAGCTCCTACGAGCAGTACTTC
-	-	TRBV27	TRBJ2-2	CASSLSGTLNTGELFF	TGTGCCAGCAGTTTATCAGGGACATTGAACACCGGGGAGCTGTTTTTT
-	TRBD2	TRBV7-3	TRBJ2-3	CASSLNSGSRTDTQYF	TGTGCCAGCAGCTTAAACAGCGGGAGTAGGACAGATACGCAGTATTTT
-	TRBD2	TRBV30	TRBJ2-7	CAWSVHYSSGGNYEQYF	TGTGCCTGGAGTGTCCATTATTCTAGCGGGGGGAACTACGAGCAGTACTTC
-	-	TRBV9	TRBJ2-1	CASSVAGSPYNEQFF	TGTGCCAGCAGCGTAGCCGGGAGTCCCTACAATGAGCAGTTCTTC
-	TRBD2	TRBV4-1	TRBJ2-7	CASSQDPGLAGFEQYF	TGCGCCAGCAGCCAAGACCCGGGACTAGCGGGATTCGAGCAGTACTTC
-	-	TRBV29-1	TRBJ1-6	CSVGEDNSPLHF	TGCAGCGTAGGAGAAGATAATTCACCCCTCCACTTT
-	TRBD1	TRBV9	TRBJ2-3	CASSLSGTGTTDTQYF	TGTGCCAGCAGCCTTAGTGGGACAGGGACGACAGATACGCAGTATTTT
-	TRBD2	TRBV5-1	TRBJ2-1	CASSLASTSGNYNEQFF	TGCGCCAGCAGCTTGGCCTCCACTAGCGGGAATTACAATGAGCAGTTCTTC
once	TRBD1	TRBV4-2	TRBJ2-1	CASSQPGQGGGEQFF	TGTGCCAGCAGCCAACCAGGACAGGGGGGAGGTGAGCAGTTCTTC
-	-	TRBV28	TRBJ1-1	CASSLNGQQGTEAFF	TGTGCCAGCAGTTTGAATGGACAGCAGGGCACTGAAGCTTTCTTT
-	-	TRBV5-5	TRBJ2-7	CASSLTGYEQYF	TGTGCCAGCAGCTTGACGGGTTACGAGCAGTACTTC
-	-	TRBV19	TRBJ1-6	CASSMYRNNPPLHF	TGTGCCAGTAGTATGTACAGGAATAATCCACCCCTCCACTTT
-	TRBD1	TRBV24-1	TRBJ2-1	CATSHGTGDNEQFF	TGTGCCACCAGCCATGGGACAGGAGACAATGAGCAGTTCTTC
-	TRBD2	TRBV25-1	TRBJ2-7	CASLASGSSYEQYF	TGTGCCAGCTTAGCTAGCGGGAGCTCCTACGAGCAGTACTTC
-	TRBD1	TRBV5-1	TRBJ1-6	CASSLDRPYNSPLHF	TGCGCCAGCAGCCTGGACAGGCCTTATAATTCACCCCTCCACTTT
-	-	TRBV5-1	TRBJ2-2	CASSFLANTGELFF	TGCGCCAGCAGCTTTCTAGCGAACACCGGGGAGCTGTTTTTT
-	-	TRBV4-1	TRBJ2-1	CASSQAPSESSYNEQFF	TGCGCCAGCAGCCAAGCGCCCAGCGAGAGCTCCTACAATGAGCAGTTCTTC
-	-	TRBV30	TRBJ1-5	CAWRGLGNQPQHF	TGTGCCTGGAGGGGGCTAGGGAATCAGCCCCAGCATTTT
-	-	TRBV19	TRBJ1-5	CASGGAGAYQPQHF	TGTGCCAGCGGGGGTGCGGGAGCTTATCAGCCCCAGCATTTT
-	-	TRBV5-1	TRBJ1-4	CASSLWEATNEKLFF	TGCGCCAGCAGCTTGTGGGAGGCAACTAATGAAAAACTGTTTTTT
few	-	TRBV27	TRBJ2-1	CASSLSRQGPQFF	TGTGCCAGCAGTTTATCCCGGCAGGGGCCGCAGTTCTTC
-	-	TRBV6-2/TRBV6-3	TRBJ2-1	CASSTWTVSNEQFF	TGTGCCAGCAGTACGTGGACAGTATCCAATGAGCAGTTCTTC
-	TRBD1	TRBV5-5	TRBJ1-4	CASSLPGTDNFIATNEKLFF	TGTGCCAGCAGCTTGCCCGGGACAGACAACTTTATTGCAACTAATGAAAAACTGTTTTTT
-	-	TRBV30	TRBJ1-1	CAWSVFPGANTEAFF	TGTGCCTGGAGTGTATTCCCAGGGGCGAACACTGAAGCTTTCTTT
-	TRBD1	TRBV27	TRBJ2-2	CASRDRATGELFF	TGTGCCAGCCGCGACAGGGCCACCGGGGAGCTGTTTTTT
-	-	TRBV7-2	TRBJ1-6	CASSSLGTSNNSPLHF	TGTGCCAGCAGCTCACTGGGGACATCGAATAATTCACCCCTCCACTTT
once	TRBD1	TRBV5-1	TRBJ1-2	CASSLAGDSDYGYTF	TGCGCCAGCAGCTTGGCTGGGGACAGCGACTATGGCTACACCTTC
-	-	TRBV6-5	TRBJ1-1	CASRSLPEKAFF	TGTGCCAGCAGATCCCTCCCGGAGAAAGCTTTCTTT
-	TRBD2	TRBV18	TRBJ2-1	CASGLRREGPYNEQFF	TGTGCCAGCGGGTTGAGGCGGGAGGGCCCCTACAATGAGCAGTTCTTC
-	-	TRBV19	TRBJ1-1	CASSISTVNTEAFF	TGTGCCAGTAGTATCTCGACAGTCAACACTGAAGCTTTCTTT
-	-	TRBV6-6	TRBJ2-3	CASSYGRDTDTQYF	TGTGCCAGCAGTTATGGACGGGACACAGATACGCAGTATTTT
-	-	TRBV2	TRBJ1-4	CASSLQGANEKLFF	TGTGCCAGCAGTCTACAGGGAGCTAATGAAAAACTGTTTTTT